This TCR beta chain was recovered during a study of cytomegalovirus exposure and HLA in healthy donors. Both 60 Vbeta primers and 13 Jbeta primers went into the PCR. Libraries were prepared by immunoSEQ multiplex PCR; TCRdb keeps only in-frame clonotypes and omits some of them. The table has approximately 150,000 clones, 75% seen once. Sequencing was done on a sample of PBMCs. The origin of this receptor is a man between 18 and 29 years old in good health and CMV-seropositive.

In DNA, the CDR3 is TGTGCCAGCAGTTTATCGGTGGCAGGGGGCTGGTACACCTTC. Protein product: CASSLSVAGGWYTF. The V call is TRBV27, the J call TRBJ1-2, with 8 bases identical to TRBD1. This CDR3 has 14 residues. V lost 0 bases to trimming and J lost 11 bases; unmatched junction nucleotides: 8. Germline lookup yields CDR1 MNHEY and CDR2 SMNVEV (reference sequence).